The clone carrying this T cell receptor beta chain was detected many times. What it recognizes is unknown. The read is 3 residues too short to cover the CDR3 end, so that end is filled in from the germline J gene. The germline CDR1 and CDR2 sequences are SGHRS and YFSETQ. V was cut by 1 base and J by 5 bases, with 13 bases left in between. The CDR3 consists of 16 residues. This entry belongs to a study of T cell clonality in common variable immunodeficiency. Study conclusions and caveats: The cause of increased CVID clonality remains unclear without subpopulation sequencing.

Both groups were predominantly of Caucasian heritage. Control and CVID samples contributed equal amounts of genomic DNA. This table comes from immunoSEQ multiplex PCR, and its TCRdb copy is limited to in-frame clones, with some not included. The record shows 25,000 to 40,000 clones for this sample, with no singletons present. The TCR sequence derives from a person aged 18 to 70 in good health. The specimen sequenced was peripheral blood mononuclear cells. V usage is TRBV5-1 and J usage is TRBJ1-6; D is possibly TRBD1 (5 bases). The CDR3 sequence is CASSLRQGGDNSPLHF. CDR3 bases read: TGCGCCAGCAGCTTGCGGCAGGGAGGCGATAATTCACCC.